A single sample gave rise to the 28 T cell receptor beta chains below, sequenced in a study of blood T cell repertoires in COVID-19. Sequencing used immunoSEQ multiplex PCR; TCRdb keeps in-frame clones, though not all of them. The repertoire holds a few hundred thousand clones, 88% seen once, with just over 1% in the top ten. Input material: PBMCs or T cells enriched from blood (not recorded which). Receptors were obtained from a woman aged 25 to 39 who had been exposed to COVID-19.

The rearrangement uses TRBV7-6 and TRBJ2-2, with 8 bases lining up with TRBD2. CDR3 length equals 17 residues. J gave up 1 base and V 6 bases, and 10 bases lay outside the gene matches. CDR1 is SGHVS, CDR2 FNYEAQ, per germline. DNA of the CDR3: TGTGCCAGCAGACCTGCCCTAAGCGGGAGGAACACCGGGGAGCTGTTTTTT. Translated, it gives CASRPALSGRNTGELFF.

This chain joins TRBV6-5 and TRBJ2-3, with TRBD2 as a possible D gene (6 bases). Germline V lookup: CDR1 MNHEY, CDR2 SVGAGI. The CDR3 runs to 15 residues. V was trimmed by 2 bases and J by 4 bases, leaving 13 bases between them. The CDR3 DNA reads as TGTGCCAGCAGTTACGTGGAGGGCCGCCCAGATACGCAGTATTTT. Its protein is CASSYVEGRPDTQYF.

The chain combines TRBV3-1 (or the pseudogene TRBV3-2) with TRBJ2-7; 9 bases are shared with TRBD2. Germline values: CDR1 LGHDT, CDR2 YNNKEL (reference sequence). The V and J ends lost 8 bases and 6 bases, in that order; junction bases with no gene match: 8. The CDR3 runs to 13 residues. The chain's CDR3 is CASQVRGGGEQYF. The CDR3 DNA reads TGTGCCAGCCAGGTCCGCGGGGGGGGCGAGCAGTACTTC.

The chain employs TRBV28 and TRBJ2-5; 7 bases fit TRBD2. Germline assignment: CDR1 MDHEN and CDR2 SYDVKM. The CDR3 consists of 15 residues. J was trimmed by 1 base and V by 0 bases; bases with no gene match: 2. The CDR3 DNA sequence: TGTGCCAGCAGTTTATGGGGGACTATCCAAGAGACCCAGTACTTC. It yields the protein CASSLWGTIQETQYF.

V and J are TRBV3-1 (or the pseudogene TRBV3-2) and TRBJ2-1; weak D call: TRBD2 (6 bases). The CDR3 runs to 16 residues. The germline V gene encodes CDR1 LGHDT and CDR2 YNNKEL (reference sequence). Trimming left V 4 bases short and J 2 bases short, with 15 bases between. The chain's CDR3 is CASSPKAEGPYNEQFF. CDR3 bases: TGTGCCAGCAGCCCAAAAGCGGAGGGCCCCTACAATGAGCAGTTCTTC.

V usage is TRBV28 and J usage is TRBJ2-7; 7 positions match TRBD1. Trimming at V came to 6 bases and at J to 1 base, leaving 6 bases not matched to a gene. The CDR3 has 14 residues. CDR1 is MDHEN and CDR2 is SYDVKM in the germline V gene. The CDR3 loop is CASSHGDSSYEQYF. CDR3 DNA: TGTGCCAGCAGCCATGGGGACAGTTCCTACGAGCAGTACTTC.

V usage is TRBV7-2 and J usage is TRBJ2-7, with a possible D match to TRBD1 (5 bases). This CDR3 is built from 15 residues. CDR1 is SGHTA and CDR2 is FQGNSA in the germline V gene. V lost 1 base and J lost 4, with 14 bases in between. The CDR3 spells CASSLGGAGIYEQYF. The CDR3 DNA sequence: TGTGCCAGCAGCTTAGGCGGCGCAGGGATTTACGAGCAGTACTTC.

The chain uses TRBV7-9 and TRBJ2-7; the match to TRBD2 covers 11 bases. This CDR3 has 15 amino acids. The junction had 8 bases not matched to a gene; V was cut back by 5 bases and J by 5 bases. Germline CDR1 SEHNR, CDR2 FQNEAQ (reference sequence). CDR3: CASSQTSGMKDEQYF. As DNA, the CDR3 is TGTGCCAGCAGCCAGACTAGCGGGATGAAGGACGAGCAGTACTTC.

CDR3 coding DNA: TGTGCCAGCAGTTTCCTGACAGGGGGAGGAGGTGGCTACACCTTC. As protein: CASSFLTGGGGGYTF. The chain employs TRBV27 and TRBJ1-2; 9 bases agree with TRBD1. V was clipped by 3 bases and J by 7 bases; unmatched bases: 9. The CDR3 consists of 15 residues. CDR1 is MNHEY, CDR2 SMNVEV, per germline (reference sequence).

V is TRBV5-4 and J is TRBJ2-1, with TRBD2 as a possible D gene (5 bases). From germline, CDR1 is SGHNT and CDR2 YYREEE (reference sequence). The germline V and J ends were trimmed by 0 bases and 2 bases, with 9 bases remaining between them. This CDR3 spans 15 amino acids. The chain's CDR3 is CASSLVTRTYNEQFF. The CDR3 region has the DNA TGTGCCAGCAGCTTGGTTACTAGAACCTACAATGAGCAGTTCTTC.

The gene calls are TRBV28 and TRBJ2-4; a weak D match, TRBD2 (5 bases). The V and J ends lost 3 bases and 2 bases respectively, with 14 bases between them. CDR1 is MDHEN and CDR2 is SYDVKM in the germline V gene. The CDR3 length is 16 residues. The CDR3 DNA reads TGTGCCAGCAGTTTGCCCTTTGAGGGTTCCAAAAACATTCAGTACTTC. Its translation: CASSLPFEGSKNIQYF.

This rearrangement joins TRBV5-1 to TRBJ2-3, with TRBD2 as a possible D gene (5 bases). Per germline, CDR1 SGHRS and CDR2 YFSETQ. Trimming removed 2 bases at V and 0 bases at J, with 10 bases between. The CDR3 spans 15 residues. DNA of the CDR3: TGCGCCAGCAGCTTTCAGGACTCTAGCACAGATACGCAGTATTTT. Amino acid sequence: CASSFQDSSTDTQYF.

This chain uses TRBV5-4 with TRBJ1-1; a weak D match, TRBD1 (5 bases). Germline assignment: CDR1 SGHNT and CDR2 YYREEE (reference sequence). The CDR3 is made up of 15 amino acids. V lost 4 bases and J lost 0, with 13 bases in between. DNA for the CDR3: TGTGCCAGCAGCCGGCCCGTAGGGGTGAACACTGAAGCTTTCTTT. Translation: CASSRPVGVNTEAFF.

The chain carries TRBV5-1 and TRBJ2-3; D is possibly TRBD2 (6 bases). V lost 6 bases, J lost 4 bases, and 12 bases lay in between. CDR1 and CDR2 (germline): SGHRS, YFSETQ. This CDR3 comprises 13 residues. The CDR3 reads CASTIWGADTQYF. The CDR3 bases are TGCGCCAGCACGATTTGGGGGGCAGATACGCAGTATTTT.

The chain couples TRBV30 to TRBJ1-4; D call uncertain. V dropped 0 bases and J dropped 4 bases, with 9 bases sitting between them. Per germline, CDR1 GTSNPN and CDR2 SVGIG (reference sequence). This CDR3 comprises 14 residues. CDR3 sequence (DNA): TGTGCCTGGAGTGTTAAACAGCTTAATGAAAAACTGTTTTTT. This sequence encodes CAWSVKQLNEKLFF. Full variable domain (missing parts from reference TRBV30 and TRBJ1-4): SQTIHQWPATLVQPVGSPLSLECTVEGTSNPNLYWYRQAAGRGLQLLFYSVGIGQISSEVPQNLSASRPQDRQFILSSKKLLLSDSGFYLCAWSVKQLNEKLFFGSGTQLSVL.

This clone showed up just once. This chain links TRBV4-1 with TRBJ2-3, with 7 nucleotides matching TRBD2. This CDR3 is 17 amino acids long. V lost 3 bases, J lost 2 bases, and 11 bases stayed unmatched. Germline CDR1 is MGHRA and CDR2 is YSYEKL. The CDR3 spells CASSQSPGREPTDTQYF. DNA for the CDR3: TGCGCCAGCAGCCAGTCGCCTGGGCGGGAGCCCACAGATACGCAGTATTTT.

CDR3 DNA sequence: TGTGCCAGCAGTGCGGGGGGAAGGGGCAATGAGCAGTTCTTC. Residues: CASSAGGRGNEQFF. V gene TRBV2 combines with J gene TRBJ2-1, with TRBD2 matching over 7 bases. The CDR3 has 14 amino acids. Germline-derived CDR1 and CDR2 are SNHLY and FYNNEI. The trim removed 4 bases at V and 6 bases at J, leaving 6 bases unmatched.

V and J are TRBV5-1 and TRBJ2-3, with D possibly being TRBD2 (6 bases). Trimming cost V 5 bases and J 0 bases, with 10 bases left between them. Germline values: CDR1 SGHRS, CDR2 YFSETQ. CDR3 size: 14 residues. CDR3 sequence reads: CASSEGGSTDTQYF. CDR3 DNA: TGCGCCAGCAGTGAGGGAGGCAGCACAGATACGCAGTATTTT.

The V and J genes are TRBV7-2 and TRBJ2-2; possible D gene TRBD1, 6 bases. The ends were cut back, 5 bases at V and 2 bases at J, with 18 bases in the middle. The CDR3 contains 17 residues. The germline CDR1 and CDR2 sequences are SGHTA and FQGNSA. The CDR3 region is CASSPWGLVGNTGELFF. CDR3 nucleotides: TGTGCCAGCAGCCCCTGGGGGCTAGTAGGTAACACCGGGGAGCTGTTTTTT. The full variable domain, completed using reference TRBV7-2 and TRBJ2-2, is GAGVSQSPSNKVTEKGKDVELRCDPISGHTALYWYRQSLGQGLEFLIYFQGNSAPDKSGLPSDRFSAERTGGSVSTLTIQRTQQEDSAVYLCASSPWGLVGNTGELFFGEGSRLTVL.

V usage is TRBV13 and J usage is TRBJ2-1, with 10 bases that match TRBD1. The length of the CDR3 is 15 residues. The germline gives CDR1 PRHDT, CDR2 FYEKMQ (reference sequence). The ends lost 6 bases at V and 3 bases at J; junction bases unmatched: 5. The CDR3 sequence: CASSTGTGVYNEQFF. CDR3 nucleotides: TGTGCCAGCAGTACCGGGACAGGGGTCTACAATGAGCAGTTCTTC.

The chain has TRBV28 and TRBJ2-3; TRBD1 aligns across 9 bases. Trimming removed 6 bases from V and 7 bases from J; junction bases left unmatched: 8. This CDR3 spans 14 amino acids. Per the germline V gene, CDR1 is MDHEN and CDR2 is SYDVKM. The CDR3 loop is CASSPTGGGNTQYF. Written as DNA, the CDR3 is TGTGCCAGCAGCCCCACAGGGGGCGGAAATACGCAGTATTTT.

This chain joins TRBV7-8 and TRBJ1-4; no reliable D call. CDR3 size: 16 residues. The V end was cut by 4 bases, the J end by 5 bases, with 17 bases between. Germline V gene sequence: CDR1 SGHVS, CDR2 FQNEAQ. CDR3 sequence (DNA): TGTGCCAGCAGCTCCGAACGCGTCACAGTCAATGAAAAACTGTTTTTT. Amino acids: CASSSERVTVNEKLFF.

The V and J genes are TRBV5-5 and TRBJ1-3; unclear D gene. Deletions cut 0 bases from V and 0 bases from J, with 10 bases between. Germline V gene lookup returns CDR1 SGHKS and CDR2 YYEKEE (reference sequence). This CDR3 contains 16 residues. CDR3 amino acids: CASSLGPLLSGNTIYF. The CDR3 DNA is TGTGCCAGCAGCTTGGGGCCTCTTCTCTCTGGAAACACCATATATTTT.

This CDR3 is CASSANRGAQETQYF. CDR3 in DNA: TGTGCCAGCAGCGCAAATCGTGGGGCTCAAGAGACCCAGTACTTC. J is TRBJ2-5 and V is TRBV3-1 (or the pseudogene TRBV3-2), with D maybe TRBD1 (5 bases). The germline CDR1 and CDR2 sequences are LGHDT and YNNKEL (reference sequence). Trimming took 5 bases from V and 2 from J, leaving 15 bases between them. This CDR3 has 15 residues.

CDR3: CASSLTFEETQYF. Written as DNA, the CDR3 is TGTGCCAGCAGCTTAACGTTCGAAGAGACCCAGTACTTC. This chain uses TRBV7-3 with TRBJ2-5, with D hard to call. The V and J ends lost 0 bases and 3 bases respectively, with 5 bases between them. This CDR3 region has 13 residues. From germline, CDR1 is SGHTA and CDR2 FQGTGA.

The chain combines TRBV10-2 with TRBJ2-7; D possibly corresponds to TRBD2 (6 bases). The length of the CDR3 is 14 residues. Germline-derived CDR1 and CDR2 are WSHSY and SAAADI. The ends were cut back, 2 bases at V and 6 bases at J, with 14 bases in the middle. The CDR3 loop is CASSEGQEGREQYF. CDR3 bases: TGCGCCAGCAGTGAGGGGCAGGAGGGGCGCGAGCAGTACTTC.

The rearrangement uses TRBV29-1 and TRBJ1-1, with 11 bases aligning to TRBD1. Germline trimming cut 3 bases from V and 3 bases from J; bases unmatched to any gene: 3. The CDR3 covers 14 residues. CDR1 and CDR2 (germline): SQVTM, ANQGSEA. The CDR3 loop is CSVEGDRGYTEAFF. The CDR3 DNA follows: TGCAGCGTTGAGGGGGACAGGGGGTACACTGAAGCTTTCTTT.

A word on this clone: Other DNA sequences in the same sample also yield this CDR3. V and J are TRBV27 and TRBJ2-7; 8 bases match TRBD2. The CDR3 extends over 14 amino acids. J gave up 0 bases and V 5 bases, and 3 bases lay outside the gene matches. Germline CDR1 MNHEY, CDR2 SMNVEV (reference sequence). The CDR3 DNA is TGTGCCAGCAGTCTTAGCGGGGCCTCCTACGAGCAGTACTTC. Its translation: CASSLSGASYEQYF.